This T cell receptor (beta chain) was retrieved from a study of regulatory T cells in long-lasting Graves disease. The ends lost 4 bases at V and 1 base at J; junction bases unmatched: 4. Germline CDR1 and CDR2: MNHNS and SASEGT. The CDR3 spans 14 residues. The time point denotes: newly diagnosed GD, antithyroid drugs for less than 3 months. There was RNA extracted from PBMCs, and the TCR library was made from it. This clonotype appeared many times. Arm-PCR with iRepertoire HTBI primers amplified the CDR3 regions for these TCR beta libraries. Each CDR3 protein is one row after TCRdb ran MiXCR on the multiplex PCR reads. The sample has over 400,000 distinct CDR3 sequences, less than 15% seen once. The same sample was also studied in work on T cells in Graves' hyperthyroidism and ophthalmopathy.

This clonotype was sampled from a woman between 50 and 59 years old with Graves disease. This chain joins TRBV6-1 and TRBJ2-7, with 7 positions matching TRBD1. The specimen comprised peripheral blood mononuclear cells (PBMCs), sampled at new diagnosis, from a patient treated with antithyroid drugs. In DNA form, the CDR3 reads TGTGCCAGCAGTGTAGGGACAGTATCCTACGAGCAGTACTTC. It specifies CASSVGTVSYEQYF.